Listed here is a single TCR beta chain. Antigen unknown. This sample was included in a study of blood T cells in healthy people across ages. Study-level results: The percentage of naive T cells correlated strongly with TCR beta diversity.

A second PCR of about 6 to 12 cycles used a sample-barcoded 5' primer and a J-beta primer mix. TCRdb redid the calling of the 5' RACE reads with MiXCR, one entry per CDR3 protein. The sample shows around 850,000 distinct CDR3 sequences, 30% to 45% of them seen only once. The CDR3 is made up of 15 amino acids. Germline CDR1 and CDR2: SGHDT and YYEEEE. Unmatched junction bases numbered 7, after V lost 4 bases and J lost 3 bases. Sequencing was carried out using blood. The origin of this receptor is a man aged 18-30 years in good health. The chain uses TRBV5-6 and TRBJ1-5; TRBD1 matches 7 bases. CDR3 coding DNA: TGTGCCAGCAGCCTTCATGACAGGGACAATCAGCCCCAGCATTTT. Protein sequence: CASSLHDRDNQPQHF.